Following are 11 T cell receptor beta chains from one sample sequenced in a study of cytomegalovirus exposure and HLA in healthy donors. Amplification used 60 Vbeta primers and 13 Jbeta primers. Produced via immunoSEQ multiplex PCR; TCRdb's table is partial and in-frame only. The repertoire includes some 180,000 clones, roughly a tenth of them detected once, and roughly 1.3% sits in the top ten. Sequencing was performed on PBMCs. The receptors derive from a woman aged 25-40 years in good health and CMV-seropositive.

This clone was seen a handful of times. This chain connects TRBV2 to TRBJ2-5, with D tentatively TRBD1 (7 bases). The germline V gene has CDR1 SNHLY and CDR2 FYNNEI. V was shortened by 8 bases and J by 4 bases, with 11 bases between the two germline ends. This CDR3 comprises 12 residues. CDR3 coding DNA: TGTGCCAGCTCCCAGGGGGGAGAGACCCAGTACTTC. Amino acids: CASSQGGETQYF.

The rearrangement links TRBV18 to TRBJ1-1; no firm D call. Trimming left V 0 bases short and J 5 bases short, with 7 bases between. The CDR3 is made up of 13 amino acids. Germline CDR1 KGHSH, CDR2 LQKENI. CDR3 region: CASSPPARTEAFF. The CDR3 DNA is TGTGCCAGCTCACCACCGGCGAGGACTGAAGCTTTCTTT.

The sample holds a few counts of this clone. V and J are TRBV29-1 and TRBJ2-2; 9 nucleotides align to TRBD1. The CDR3 loop spans 13 amino acids. In germline, CDR1 is SQVTM, CDR2 ANQGSEA. CDR3 coding DNA: TGCATGGGGACAGGGAGGAACACCGGGGAGCTGTTTTTT. It translates to CMGTGRNTGELFF.

V gene TRBV5-1 combines with J gene TRBJ2-5, with TRBD1 matching over 8 bases. The CDR3 is 13 amino acids. Looked up from germline, CDR1 is SGHRS and CDR2 is YFSETQ. The V segment lost 7 bases and the J segment 4 bases; nucleotides outside the gene matches: 6. The DNA for the CDR3 is TGCGCCAGCGGCAGGGGGCGGGGAGAGACCCAGTACTTC. Amino acid sequence: CASGRGRGETQYF.

This clone was seen more than once but under ten times. The sample carries other DNA sequences with the same CDR3. This rearrangement joins TRBV25-1 to TRBJ1-2; tentative D call: TRBD1 (5 bases). Between the trimmed V and J ends, which lost 2 bases and 7 bases, there was a span of 14 bases. The CDR3 totals 14 residues. The V gene's germline CDR1 is MGHDK and CDR2 SYGVNS. The CDR3 DNA sequence: TGTGCCAGCAGTGAAGAGCGAAGGGGCGGTGGCTACACCTTC. It encodes CASSEERRGGGYTF.

This clone was found a few times. J is TRBJ1-2 and V is TRBV7-9; 11 bases line up with TRBD1. The V and J ends lost 7 bases and 2 bases, in that order; junction bases with no gene match: 6. This CDR3 is 15 amino acids long. CDR1 is SEHNR, CDR2 FQNEAQ, per germline (reference sequence). The DNA for the CDR3 is TGTGCCAGCACCCCACGGGACAGGGGGAACTATGGCTACACCTTC. This codes for CASTPRDRGNYGYTF.

The chain links TRBV7-6 to TRBJ2-2; D ambiguous. This CDR3 contains 15 residues. Trimming removed 4 bases from V and 2 bases from J, with 11 bases in between. In germline, CDR1 is SGHVS, CDR2 FNYEAQ. DNA of the CDR3: TGTGCCAGCAGCTCGAGGAGCGTCAACACCGGGGAGCTGTTTTTT. It translates to CASSSRSVNTGELFF.

A few counts support this clone. V gene TRBV27 combines with J gene TRBJ1-5; a weak D match, TRBD1 (6 bases). V gave up 6 bases and J gave up 2 bases, with 20 bases separating them. Germline V lookup: CDR1 MNHEY, CDR2 SMNVEV (reference sequence). The CDR3 loop spans 17 amino acids. The CDR3 protein is CASRPAGGAGGNQPQHF. The DNA of the CDR3 is TGTGCCAGCAGACCGGCGGGGGGGGCCGGGGGCAATCAGCCCCAGCATTTT.

The sample holds a few counts of this clone. The chain joins TRBV27 to TRBJ2-2; 14 bases match TRBD2. The V gene end was trimmed by 4 bases and the J gene end by 6 bases; junction bases not matched to a gene: 16. The V gene's germline CDR1 is MNHEY and CDR2 SMNVEV (reference sequence). The CDR3 totals 20 residues. CDR3: CASSSLGTSGSRRQSGELFF. The DNA for the CDR3 is TGTGCCAGCAGTTCTTTGGGGACTAGCGGGAGCCGCCGACAATCCGGGGAGCTGTTTTTT.

The V call is TRBV20-1, the J call TRBJ2-1; a possible D gene is TRBD2 (5 bases). CDR3 length: 10 amino acids. The V end lost 3 bases, the J end lost 11 bases, and 8 bases lay between the germline ends. Germline V lookup: CDR1 DFQATT, CDR2 SNEGSKA (reference sequence). CDR3 residues: CSASAGKQFF. For the CDR3, the DNA is TGCAGTGCTAGCGCCGGGAAGCAGTTCTTC.

The CDR3 sequence: CASSLEGRGSYEQYF. The DNA for the CDR3 is TGTGCCAGCAGCTTAGAGGGCAGGGGATCCTACGAGCAGTACTTC. The chain recombines TRBV11-2 with TRBJ2-5; TRBD1 might be the D (6 bases). The J call may be incorrect, as the DNA end agrees better with TRBJ2-7. Germline-derived CDR1 and CDR2 are SGHAT and FQNNGV. This CDR3 is built from 15 residues.